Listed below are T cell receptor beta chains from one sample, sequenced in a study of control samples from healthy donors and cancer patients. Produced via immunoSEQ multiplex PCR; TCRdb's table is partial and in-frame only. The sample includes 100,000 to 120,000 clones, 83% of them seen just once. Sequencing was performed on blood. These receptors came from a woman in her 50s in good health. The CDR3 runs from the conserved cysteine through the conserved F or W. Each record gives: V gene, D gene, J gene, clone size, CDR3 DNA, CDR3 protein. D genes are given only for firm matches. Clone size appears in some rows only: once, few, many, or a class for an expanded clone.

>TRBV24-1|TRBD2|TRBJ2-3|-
TGTGCCACCAGTGGGGCTAGCGGCCGCACAGATACGCAGTATTTT
CATSGASGRTDTQYF
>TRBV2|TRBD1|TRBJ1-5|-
TGTGCCAGCACAAGGGACAGTCACTCGACCCAGCATTTT
CASTRDSHSTQHF
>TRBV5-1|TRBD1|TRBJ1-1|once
TGCGCCAGCAGAATACAGGGGGGCGGCACTGAAGCTTTCTTT
CASRIQGGGTEAFF
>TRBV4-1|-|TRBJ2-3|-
TGCGCCAGCAGGGGGGGGGCATGTGCAGATACGCAGTATTTT
CASRGGACADTQYF
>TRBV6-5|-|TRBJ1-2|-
TGTGCCAGCAGTTCCGGGTTTGGGGCCTTCATCACCTTC
CASSSGFGAFITF
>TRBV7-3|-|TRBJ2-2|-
TGTGCCAGCAGCTTAACGACCACCGGGGAGCTGTTTTTT
CASSLTTTGELFF
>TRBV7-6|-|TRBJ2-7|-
TGTGCCAGCAGCTTACTGTCCTTCTACGAGCAGTACTTC
CASSLLSFYEQYF
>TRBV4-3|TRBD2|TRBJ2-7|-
TGCGCCAGCAGCCGTGGACTAGTAGGCGAGCAGTACTTC
CASSRGLVGEQYF
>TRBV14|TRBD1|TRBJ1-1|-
TGTGCCAGCAGCCGCCTAGACAGGGATCTAAACACTGAAGCTTTCTTT
CASSRLDRDLNTEAFF
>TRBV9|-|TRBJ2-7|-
TGTGCCAGCAGCGCACGAAGCTCAGGGGAGCAGTACTTC
CASSARSSGEQYF
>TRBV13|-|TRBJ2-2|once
TGTGCCAGCAGCCCTAACTCTGCGGAGAACACCGGGGAGCTGTTTTTT
CASSPNSAENTGELFF
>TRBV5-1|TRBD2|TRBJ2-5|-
TGCGCCAGCAGCTTATCCCTAGCGGGGGCCCAAGAGACCCAGTACTTC
CASSLSLAGAQETQYF
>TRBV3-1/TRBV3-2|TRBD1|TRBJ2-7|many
TGTGCCAGCAGCCAAGGGGGGACAGGGGGAGAGTACTTC
CASSQGGTGGEYF
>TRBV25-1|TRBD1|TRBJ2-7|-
TGTGCCAGCAGTGAAACAGGGGCAGGGTACGAGCAGTACTTC
CASSETGAGYEQYF
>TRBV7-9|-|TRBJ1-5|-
TGTGCCAGCAGCTTTGGGGGGAACAGCAATCAGCCCCAGCATTTT
CASSFGGNSNQPQHF
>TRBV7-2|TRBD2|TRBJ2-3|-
TGTGCCAGCAGAGGGACTAGCGGGAGAGAAAGCACAGATACGCAGTATTTT
CASRGTSGRESTDTQYF
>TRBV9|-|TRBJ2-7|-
TGTGCCAGCAGCGTCTCCAGCCGCGACTACGAGCAGTACTTC
CASSVSSRDYEQYF
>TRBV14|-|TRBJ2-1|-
TGTGCCAGCAGCCAAGAAGGGGGACACAATGAGCAGTTCTTC
CASSQEGGHNEQFF
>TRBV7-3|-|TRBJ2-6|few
TGTGCCAGCAGCTTAAGCCAGGTGGGGGGGCCTGGGGCCAACGTCCTGACTTTC
CASSLSQVGGPGANVLTF
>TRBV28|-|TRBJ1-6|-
TGTGCCAGCAGTGTAGGGGTAACACCCCTCCACTTT
CASSVGVTPLHF
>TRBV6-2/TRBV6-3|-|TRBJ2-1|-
TGTGCCAGCAGTTCCCCGGGGCGACCGAATGAGCAGTTCTTC
CASSSPGRPNEQFF
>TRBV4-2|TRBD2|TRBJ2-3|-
TGTGCCAGCAGCCAGAGTAGCGGGGGGGCTTCAGATACGCAGTATTTT
CASSQSSGGASDTQYF
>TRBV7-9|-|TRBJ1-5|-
TGTGCCAGCAGGAGAGAGGGTTTGAATCAGCCCCAGCATTTT
CASRREGLNQPQHF
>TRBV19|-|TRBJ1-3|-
TGTGCCAGTAGTCCCCCAGGGTCCCACTCTGGAAACACCATATATTTT
CASSPPGSHSGNTIYF
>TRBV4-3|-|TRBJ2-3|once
TGCGCCAGCAGCCAAGATTTTGGGGGAGATACGCAGTATTTT
CASSQDFGGDTQYF
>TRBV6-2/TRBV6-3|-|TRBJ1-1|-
TGTGCCAGCAGTTATAGGGGGAGGACTGAAGCTTTCTTT
CASSYRGRTEAFF
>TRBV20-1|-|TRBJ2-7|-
TGCAGTGCTATTGATCGGACATACAGCCCCTACGAGCAGTACTTC
CSAIDRTYSPYEQYF
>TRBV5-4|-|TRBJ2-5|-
TGTGCCAGCAGCTCGGACCCGGGTGGCGGGACCCAGTACTTC
CASSSDPGGGTQYF
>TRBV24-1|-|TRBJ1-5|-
TGTGCCACCAGTGGGAGGGATCGCAATCAGCCCCAGCATTTT
CATSGRDRNQPQHF